This entry lists 20 T cell receptor beta chains sequenced from one sample in a study of T cell repertoires in cytomegalovirus infection. Which antigens these TCRs recognize remains unknown. One entry per CDR3 protein, called by TCRdb with MiXCR from the reads. The sample includes about 920,000 distinct CDR3 sequences, 31% seen only once; the top ten take about an eighth. The sequenced sample was cultured CD8+ T cells from PBMCs, obtained from culture after CMV antigen stimulation. Receptor source: a human donor in good health (CMV status not recorded). Some clones in this sample may be carry-over from other donors' samples.

V is TRBV9 and J is TRBJ1-1; 8 bases fit TRBD1. The germline V gene has CDR1 SGDLS and CDR2 YYNGEE. The CDR3 runs 15 residues. The J segment lost 3 bases and the V segment lost 4 bases, leaving 8 bases of the junction unmatched. CDR3 nucleotide sequence: TGTGCCAGCAGCTTCACAGGGGGACCGGACACTGAAGCTTTCTTT. This gives the protein CASSFTGGPDTEAFF.

In this sample, this clonotype turned up many times. The V gene is TRBV7-2, the J gene TRBJ2-5, with 8 bases fitting TRBD1. The CDR3 sequence is 18 residues long. V lost 4 bases and J lost 5; bases outside the gene matches: 18. Per germline, CDR1 SGHTA and CDR2 FQGNSA. Written as DNA, the CDR3 is TGTGCCAGCAGCTCTCTAACCTCTTTGGACAGGGTGGGGGAGACCCAGTACTTC. This codes for CASSSLTSLDRVGETQYF.

The genes are TRBV4-1 and TRBJ2-6; no firm D call. CDR3 size: 14 residues. Trimming shortened V by 5 bases and J by 2 bases, and 7 bases separated the two germline ends. CDR1 and CDR2 (germline): MGHRA, YSYEKL. The CDR3 loop is CASSGRTGANVLTF. Here the CDR3 DNA reads TGCGCCAGCAGCGGAAGGACTGGGGCCAACGTCCTGACTTTC.

The chain recombines TRBV7-6 with TRBJ2-7; a possible D gene is TRBD2 (7 bases). In germline, CDR1 is SGHVS, CDR2 FNYEAQ. V shed 0 bases and J shed 8 bases, with 11 bases lying between them. The CDR3 consists of 13 residues. The CDR3 sequence: CASSLAGGGKQYF. CDR3 DNA: TGTGCCAGCAGCTTAGCGGGGGGGGGCAAGCAGTACTTC. Looking up the rest from reference TRBV7-6 and TRBJ2-7 gives the full variable domain: GAGVSQSPRYKVTKRGQDVALRCDPISGHVSLYWYRQALGQGPEFLTYFNYEAQQDKSGLPNDRFSAERPEGSISTLTIQRTEQRDSAMYRCASSLAGGGKQYFGPGTRLTVT.

This clonotype was observed at least ten times. V is TRBV7-6 and J is TRBJ2-3; 8 positions match TRBD2. This CDR3 region has 16 residues. Germline V gene sequence: CDR1 SGHVS, CDR2 FNYEAQ. Trimming removed 5 bases from V and 0 bases from J; junction bases left unmatched: 7. DNA for the CDR3: TGTGCCAGCAGCCTTAAGCGGGGGCAGAGCACAGATACGCAGTATTTT. Translation: CASSLKRGQSTDTQYF.

There are many counts of this clonotype. V is TRBV7-2 and J is TRBJ2-5; unclear D gene. The germline CDR1 and CDR2 sequences are SGHTA and FQGNSA. Trimming cost V 1 base and J 3 bases, with 6 bases left between them. CDR3 length equals 13 residues. The CDR3 coding sequence is TGTGCCAGCAGCTTAGATGATGAAGAGACCCAGTACTTC. It encodes CASSLDDEETQYF. The whole variable domain, filled in from reference TRBV7-2 and TRBJ2-5, reads GAGVSQSPSNKVTEKGKDVELRCDPISGHTALYWYRQSLGQGLEFLIYFQGNSAPDKSGLPSDRFSAERTGGSVSTLTIQRTQQEDSAVYLCASSLDDEETQYFGPGTRLLVL.

V is TRBV12-5 and J is TRBJ2-1; D is possibly TRBD2 (6 bases). The germline V gene encodes CDR1 LGHNT and CDR2 FRNRAP. Trimming took 1 base from V and 12 from J, leaving 22 bases between them. This CDR3 contains 16 residues. The CDR3 nucleotides read TGTGCTAGTGGTTTGGGTGGAGGGACCGCCATAGGGAGGCAGTTCTTC. This codes for CASGLGGGTAIGRQFF.

For this clonotype: A read error is possible here, since a much larger clone lies one base away. The chain has TRBV7-8 and TRBJ2-3; no reliable D call. The CDR3 has 14 residues. V lost 3 bases and J lost 4, with 11 bases in between. CDR1 SGHVS and CDR2 FQNEAQ come from the germline V gene. CDR3 nucleotides: TGTGCCAGCAGCTTCCGGAAGGGTCCAGATACGCAGTATTTT. It translates to CASSFRKGPDTQYF.

A single count supports this clonotype. The chain combines TRBV27 with TRBJ1-2; D is perhaps TRBD1 (6 bases). With 5 bases removed from V and 2 bases from J, the gap between germline ends came to 21 bases. There are 17 residues in the CDR3. CDR1 is MNHEY, CDR2 SMNVEV, per germline (reference sequence). This CDR3 reads CASSLGRGGSSNYGYTF. The CDR3 nucleotides read TGTGCCAGCAGTCTAGGGAGGGGGGGTAGTAGCAACTATGGCTACACCTTC.

The chain combines TRBV28 with TRBJ2-7; D may be TRBD2 (6 bases). The CDR3 is made up of 15 amino acids. The germline gives CDR1 MDHEN, CDR2 SYDVKM. The V end was cut by 10 bases, the J end by 3 bases, with 22 bases between. Here the CDR3 reads CATTPMEGPIYEQYV. For the CDR3, the DNA is TGTGCCACCACTCCAATGGAGGGACCTATCTACGAGCAGTACGTC.

In the case of this clonotype: Compared with germline, one end of the junction differs, possibly owing to a read error. For the CDR3, the DNA is TGTACCAGCGGTCAGAATAGCAATCAGCCCCAGCATTTT. Translating it yields CTSGQNSNQPQHF. This chain uses TRBV6-5 with TRBJ1-5; D unresolved. CDR1 and CDR2 from the germline V gene are MNHEY and SVGAGI. CDR3 size: 13 residues.

The chain has TRBV3-1 and TRBJ1-1, with D unresolved. The V end lost 4 bases, the J end lost 1 base, and 13 bases lay between the germline ends. This CDR3 has 15 amino acids. Germline loops: CDR1 LGHDT, CDR2 YNNKEL (reference sequence). DNA of the CDR3: TGTGCCAGCAGCCCCGAGACAATTTCGAACACTGAAGCTTTCTTT. It yields the protein CASSPETISNTEAFF.

V is TRBV6-6 and J is TRBJ1-4, with 9 bases identical to TRBD1. V lost 1 base, J lost 0 bases, and 6 bases stayed unmatched. Germline assignment: CDR1 MNHNY and CDR2 SVGAGI (reference sequence). CDR3 length: 18 amino acids. CDR3 sequence (DNA): TGTGCCAGCAGTTACTTGGGACAGGGAACTTCAACTAATGAAAAACTGTTTTTT. Its translation is CASSYLGQGTSTNEKLFF.

This chain uses TRBV10-3 with TRBJ1-4, with a possible D match to TRBD1 (5 bases). Trimming took off 4 bases at V and 4 bases at J, with 16 bases between the two ends. The CDR3 extends over 16 amino acids. Germline assignment: CDR1 ENHRY and CDR2 SYGVKD. The CDR3 loop reads CAISAQGRGLNEKLFF. The CDR3 DNA reads TGTGCCATCAGTGCCCAGGGTAGGGGTCTTAATGAAAAACTGTTTTTT.

The chain is built from TRBV4-1 and TRBJ1-1; 8 nucleotides agree with TRBD1. Germline V CDR1 and CDR2: MGHRA, YSYEKL. The CDR3 has 15 amino acids. Trimming removed 6 bases from V and 4 bases from J; junction bases left unmatched: 10. The CDR3 spells CASSTKQGVGTEAFF. For the CDR3, the DNA is TGCGCCAGCAGTACGAAACAGGGGGTTGGCACTGAAGCTTTCTTT.

The rearrangement uses TRBV9 and TRBJ2-6; no firm D call. CDR1 is SGDLS and CDR2 is YYNGEE in the germline V gene. This CDR3 has 19 amino acids. V was clipped by 4 bases and J by 1 base, with 21 bases between them. CDR3 sequence (DNA): TGTGCCAGCAGCTCCTCTCCGCGACGCTTGGTTTCTGGGGCCAACGTCCTGACTTTC. Translating it yields CASSSSPRRLVSGANVLTF.

This clonotype came up many times. V is TRBV7-9 and J is TRBJ2-3, with TRBD1 matching over 7 bases. Germline V gene data show CDR1 as SEHNR and CDR2 as FQNEAQ (reference sequence). V gave up 4 bases and J gave up 5 bases; unmatched junction bases: 12. The CDR3 covers 16 residues. The CDR3 here is CASSSSGTALIDTQYF. The CDR3 coding sequence is TGTGCCAGCAGCTCTTCCGGGACAGCTCTTATAGATACGCAGTATTTT.

Comments on this clonotype: A clone one base away is much larger, so this may be a read error. The genes are TRBV7-6 and TRBJ2-1; D could derive from TRBD1 or TRBD2 (5 bases each). Germline loops: CDR1 SGHVS, CDR2 FNYEAQ. The CDR3 consists of 13 residues. For the CDR3, the DNA is TGTGCCGGCAGCCAGGGACCACCCAATGAGCAGTTCTTC. Protein: CAGSQGPPNEQFF.

This chain connects TRBV6-2 or TRBV6-3 to TRBJ2-1; tentatively, D is TRBD1 or TRBD2 (5 bases each). V lost 7 bases and J 10 bases, leaving 11 bases between the germline ends. The germline V gene has CDR1 MNHEY and CDR2 SVGEGT. The CDR3 runs 11 residues. For the CDR3, the DNA is TGTGCCAGCACCAAGGGACGGGAGCAGTTCTTC. Protein sequence: CASTKGREQFF.

The chain joins TRBV28 to TRBJ1-2, with 8 bases fitting TRBD1. The CDR3 length is 15 residues. Germline V gene sequence: CDR1 MDHEN, CDR2 SYDVKM. The V segment lost 6 bases and the J segment 7 bases; nucleotides outside the gene matches: 13. Here the CDR3 reads CASRATGQESSGYTF. CDR3 nucleotides: TGTGCCAGCAGAGCAACGGGACAGGAGTCTTCTGGCTACACCTTC.